This T cell receptor beta chain comes out of a study of blood T cells in healthy people across ages. Study results and caveats: Diversity was estimated from one million T cells, and these estimates were considered underestimates. Age brought a roughly linear fall in TCR beta diversity measured per million T cells.

This CDR3 contains 15 residues. Unmatched junction bases numbered 7, after V lost 4 bases and J lost 3 bases. Combining a sample-barcoded 5' primer with a J-beta primer mix, a second PCR ran for about 6 to 11 cycles. TCRdb analysed the 5' RACE reads with MiXCR anew, one entry per CDR3 protein. The sample includes about 1,800,000 distinct CDR3 sequences, 28% of them seen just once. This clonotype was counted only a few times. Its antigen is undetermined. The origin of this receptor is a woman aged 30 to 39 in good health. The chain has TRBV12-3 or TRBV12-4 and TRBJ1-2; 8 nucleotides align to TRBD1. The sequenced sample was blood. Written as DNA, the CDR3 is TGTGCCAGCAGTTCGGGTGACAGGGGTTACTATGGCTACACCTTC. Its protein is CASSSGDRGYYGYTF.